The rows below give T cell receptor beta chains drawn from one sample of a study of blood T cell repertoires in COVID-19. Some clones are missing from TCRdb's copy, which holds only in-frame ones; the method was immunoSEQ multiplex PCR. The data contain under 500,000 clones, 75% to 90% of them singletons. Input material: PBMCs or T cells enriched from blood (not recorded which). These receptors all stem from a man younger than 40 who had recovered from COVID-19. Each CDR3 is given with its conserved first and last residue. The D gene is left open where the match is weak. The listing skips clone size in some rows; elsewhere it reads once, few, many or a size class.

>TRBJ2-3|NA|TRBV5-1|NA
CASSLLVFGTDTQYF
TGCGCCAGCAGCTTACTAGTTTTTGGCACAGATACGCAGTATTTT
>TRBJ2-7|NA|TRBV27|NA
CASSLRHGEQYF
TGTGCCAGCAGTTTGAGGCATGGGGAGCAGTACTTC
>TRBJ1-6|NA|TRBV10-3|NA
CASRGQTNSPLHF
TGTGCCAGCAGAGGACAGACAAATTCACCCCTCCACTTT
>TRBJ2-4|NA|TRBV15|NA
CATSSGELNIQYF
TGTGCCACCAGCAGTGGGGAGCTAAACATTCAGTACTTC
>TRBJ1-2|NA|TRBV29-1|NA
CSVEKGDGYTF
TGCAGCGTTGAAAAAGGGGATGGCTACACCTTC
>TRBJ2-1|few|TRBV28|NA
CASSFSTGEQFF
TGTGCCAGCAGTTTCTCGACAGGTGAGCAGTTCTTC
>TRBJ2-7|NA|TRBV18|NA
CASSPRAAGGGLREQYF
TGTGCCAGCTCACCGCGCGCGGCAGGCGGAGGATTACGGGAGCAGTACTTC
>TRBJ1-2|NA|TRBV5-1|TRBD1
CASSLINRGAEGYTF
TGCGCCAGCAGCCTCATCAACAGGGGAGCTGAAGGCTACACCTTC
>TRBJ2-5|NA|TRBV7-9|NA
CASSSRGGETQYF
TGTGCCAGCAGCTCACGAGGAGGGGAGACCCAGTACTTC
>TRBJ2-1|NA|TRBV5-4|NA
CATGETHTYNEQFF
TGTGCCACGGGAGAAACCCACACCTACAATGAGCAGTTCTTC
>TRBJ1-1|NA|TRBV28|NA
CASSFLAEAFF
TGTGCCAGCAGTTTCCTCGCTGAAGCTTTCTTT
>TRBJ2-2|once|TRBV9|NA
CASSGLGGTDGGELFF
TGTGCCAGCAGTGGGTTAGGCGGGACCGACGGCGGGGAGCTGTTTTTT
>TRBJ2-1|NA|TRBV5-1|TRBD2
CASSLGVIAGARYNEQFF
TGCGCCAGCAGCTTGGGGGTAATAGCGGGAGCAAGGTACAATGAGCAGTTCTTC
>TRBJ2-7|few|TRBV6-1|TRBD2
CASSDVASGTYEQYF
TGTGCCAGCAGTGACGTGGCTAGCGGCACCTACGAGCAGTACTTC
>TRBJ2-1|NA|TRBV3-1/TRBV3-2|TRBD2
CASSQDGTSGSIYNEQFF
TGTGCCAGCAGCCAAGATGGGACTAGCGGGAGTATATACAATGAGCAGTTCTTC
>TRBJ1-3|few|TRBV28|NA
CASSLTLATTIYF
TGTGCCAGCAGTCTGACACTGGCAACCACCATATATTTT
>TRBJ2-1|NA|TRBV11-2|TRBD1
CASSLAPTGYNEQFF
TGTGCCAGCAGCTTAGCCCCGACAGGGTACAATGAGCAGTTCTTC
>TRBJ2-7|once|TRBV6-2/TRBV6-3|NA
CASSPGPSYEQYF
TGTGCCAGCAGCCCGGGGCCCTCCTACGAGCAGTACTTC
>TRBJ2-6|NA|TRBV18|NA
CASSGDISGANVLTF
TGTGCCAGCTCGGGGGACATCTCTGGGGCCAACGTCCTGACTTTC
>TRBJ2-7|NA|TRBV18|NA
CASSPQSQGEQYF
TGTGCCAGCTCACCACAGTCGCAGGGCGAGCAGTACTTC
>TRBJ2-2|NA|TRBV15|TRBD1
CATSFGTGPAGELFF
TGTGCCACCAGCTTCGGGACAGGTCCTGCCGGGGAGCTGTTTTTT
>TRBJ1-2|once|TRBV6-4|TRBD1
CASSVGQGAGYGYTF
TGTGCCAGCAGTGTGGGACAGGGGGCCGGCTATGGCTACACCTTC
>TRBJ2-1|NA|TRBV14|TRBD2
CASSQELAGYNEQFF
TGTGCCAGCAGCCAAGAACTAGCGGGGTACAATGAGCAGTTCTTC
>TRBJ1-2|NA|TRBV15|NA
CATSRDKGDYGYTF
TGTGCCACCAGCAGAGATAAGGGAGACTATGGCTACACCTTC
>TRBJ1-5|few|TRBV3-1/TRBV3-2|NA
CASSQAGGLGQPQHF
TGTGCCAGCAGCCAAGCCGGGGGGCTAGGACAGCCCCAGCATTTT
>TRBJ1-2|NA|TRBV10-3|NA
CAISESQGLNGYTF
TGTGCCATCAGTGAGTCCCAAGGACTGAATGGCTACACCTTC
>TRBJ1-2|NA|TRBV10-3|NA
CAIGQGGGYTF
TGTGCCATCGGGCAGGGAGGAGGCTACACCTTC
>TRBJ2-7|NA|TRBV7-9|NA
CASSLAVVSSYEQYF
TGTGCCAGCAGCTTAGCTGTTGTTAGCTCCTACGAGCAGTACTTC
>TRBJ2-2|NA|TRBV11-2|NA
CASSGQNTGELFF
TGTGCCAGCAGCGGACAGAACACCGGGGAGCTGTTTTTT
>TRBJ1-2|NA|TRBV28|NA
CASSLPYEAGNYGYTF
TGTGCCAGCAGTCTGCCTTACGAGGCAGGGAACTATGGCTACACCTTC
>TRBJ2-5|NA|TRBV29-1|NA
CSVGNYQETQYF
TGCAGCGTCGGGAATTATCAAGAGACCCAGTACTTC
>TRBJ1-1|NA|TRBV13|TRBD1
CASSQDRSQGLNTEAFF
TGTGCCAGCAGCCAAGACCGCTCACAGGGGCTGAACACTGAAGCTTTCTTT
>TRBJ2-7|once|TRBV6-4|TRBD1
CASREIQGPYEQYF
TGTGCCAGCAGGGAAATACAGGGGCCCTACGAGCAGTACTTC
>TRBJ2-3|NA|TRBV19|NA
CASRADLGTDTQYF
TGTGCCAGTAGGGCGGATCTAGGCACAGATACGCAGTATTTT
>TRBJ1-3|NA|TRBV30|NA
CAWSVEGNTIYF
TGTGCCTGGAGTGTAGAGGGAAACACCATATATTTT
>TRBJ2-7|NA|TRBV28|NA
CASSQVTPEQYF
TGTGCCAGCAGTCAGGTGACCCCCGAGCAGTACTTC
>TRBJ1-5|NA|TRBV29-1|TRBD1
CSVGTGGNQPQHF
TGCAGCGTTGGGACAGGGGGCAATCAGCCCCAGCATTTT
>TRBJ1-2|NA|TRBV10-1|TRBD1
CASSEDRGYGYTF
TGCGCCAGCAGTGAAGACAGGGGTTATGGCTACACCTTC
>TRBJ2-4|NA|TRBV5-4|NA
CASKGDSGIQYF
TGTGCCAGCAAAGGGGATTCGGGCATTCAGTACTTC
>TRBJ2-1|NA|TRBV9|TRBD2
CASSVGTSLANEQFF
TGTGCCAGCAGCGTCGGGACTAGCCTTGCCAATGAGCAGTTCTTC
>TRBJ2-3|NA|TRBV21-1|NA
CASSKAGGPGTQYF
TGTGCCAGCAGCAAAGCGGGAGGGCCAGGTACGCAGTATTTT
>TRBJ1-3|NA|TRBV28|NA
CASCDSSGNTIYF
TGTGCCAGCTGTGACAGCTCTGGAAACACCATATATTTT
>TRBJ1-6|NA|TRBV2|TRBD1
CASRDMTGTNSPLHF
TGTGCCAGCAGGGACATGACAGGGACCAATTCACCCCTCCACTTT
>TRBJ2-1|NA|TRBV7-2|TRBD2
CASSSGLAGYNEQFF
TGTGCCAGCAGCTCAGGACTAGCGGGTTACAATGAGCAGTTCTTC
>TRBJ2-7|NA|TRBV6-6|TRBD2
CASSYLGLAGLYEQYF
TGTGCCAGCAGTTACCTGGGACTAGCGGGACTATACGAGCAGTACTTC